The source of this TCR beta chain is a study of immune evolution from preneoplasia to lung adenocarcinoma. Only in-frame clones appear in the TCRdb table, and some are missing; sequencing was by immunoSEQ multiplex PCR. The data contain around 7,400 clones, roughly three quarters of them singletons. CDR1 and CDR2 (germline): SGHTA, FQGNSA. Trimming removed 2 bases from V and 4 bases from J, with 8 bases in between. The CDR3 sequence is 13 residues long. The sequenced sample was FFPE minimally invasive lung adenocarcinoma tissue. The clonotype was recovered from a person between 65 and 80 years old with lung adenocarcinoma. The chain links TRBV7-2 to TRBJ1-2; no reliable D call. The CDR3 loop reads CASSLPVGYGYTF. The CDR3 nucleotides are TGTGCCAGCAGCTTACCCGTGGGCTATGGCTACACCTTC.